This TCR beta chain was retrieved from a study of cytomegalovirus exposure and HLA in healthy donors. Across the study: Across more than 350 genotyped donors, around 82% landed in the Caucasian-associated ancestry cluster. The study, taken as a whole, reports: It was confirmed in vitro that a few of the CMV-associated chains were specific for CMV antigens.

With 60 Vbeta and 13 Jbeta primers, the PCR was carried out. This table comes from immunoSEQ multiplex PCR, and its TCRdb copy is limited to in-frame clones, with some not included. The data hold some 190,000 clones, with 77% observed a single time. Germline-derived CDR1 and CDR2 are SGHDT and YYEEEE. CDR3 length: 18 residues. Trimming cost V 6 bases and J 5 bases, with 27 bases left between them. A note on this clone: No antigen is known for it.

This receptor was taken from a man aged 18 to 29 in good health and CMV-seronegative. The chain joins TRBV5-6 to TRBJ2-1, with D possibly being TRBD1 (6 bases). The sequencing sample was made of PBMCs. The CDR3 bases are TGTGCCAGCATCCACTACACCGAGGCCGGGACACAGAACAATGAGCAGTTCTTC. It encodes CASIHYTEAGTQNNEQFF.